This TCR beta chain was documented in a study of T-cell memory formation after mild COVID-19. This clonotype was detected only a few times. TCRdb fed the 5' RACE reads into MiXCR, producing one record per CDR3 protein. The sample records roughly 80,000 distinct CDR3 sequences, 20% to 30% being singletons. Trimming left V 6 bases short and J 4 bases short, with 12 bases between. This CDR3 has 13 residues. Germline lookup yields CDR1 MDHEN and CDR2 SYDVKM. The chain links TRBV28 to TRBJ1-1, with D tentatively TRBD1 (5 bases). The source of this sequence is a man between 18 and 29 years old who had mild COVID-19 (a few samples of this study predate the infection). Cell type and time point are not known. The sequenced sample consisted of PBMCs or a T cell subset sorted from them (not recorded which). The CDR3 nucleotides are TGTGCCAGCAGCCAGGGCGGGGGCACTGAAGCTTTCTTT. It yields the protein CASSQGGGTEAFF.